This T cell receptor beta chain was documented in a study of blood T cell repertoires in COVID-19. As handled by the study authors: Cell counts per sample came from amplifying reference gene primers. Profiled with immunoSEQ multiplex PCR; TCRdb holds only in-frame clones, not every one. Clone size and V and J calls were adopted from that table, with D and trimming inferred from the DNA. The repertoire includes about 140,000 clones, 88% of them detected once, and approximately 1.8% sits in the top ten. The source of this sequence is a man between 65 and 80 years old with acute or convalescent COVID-19. The sequencing input was peripheral blood.

The DNA for the CDR3 is TGTGCCAGCAGCTTGCAGGCAGGAACACAGCCCCAGCATTTT. Translating it yields CASSLQAGTQPQHF. The chain has TRBV5-5 and TRBJ1-5, with D hard to call. The CDR3 length is 14 residues. From germline, CDR1 is SGHKS and CDR2 YYEKEE (reference sequence). V was cut by 1 base and J by 7 bases, with 12 bases left in between.